The rows below give T cell receptor beta chains drawn from one sample of a study of cytomegalovirus exposure and HLA in healthy donors. Clones were read by immunoSEQ multiplex PCR, and TCRdb kept only the in-frame ones, dropping some. The table records fewer than 250,000 clones, around 75% of them present only once. The sample consisted of PBMCs. These TCRs come from a woman aged 25 to 39 in good health and CMV-seropositive. CDR3s include the opening cysteine and the closing phenylalanine or tryptophan. D genes are given only for firm matches. Rows give clone size only sometimes, using once, few, many, or a class for an expanded clone.

cdr3_nt cdr3_aa v_call clone_size j_call d_call
TGTGCCAGCAGTGAATTAGGGGCCAGCTCCTACGAGCAGTACTTC CASSELGASSYEQYF TRBV25-1 once TRBJ2-7 NA
TGTGCCAGCAGTGAGGACAGGGGGCCAGCCAAAAACATTCAGTACTTC CASSEDRGPAKNIQYF TRBV2 NA TRBJ2-4 TRBD1
TGTGCCAGCAGTTTCCGGGACAGGGGGTACGAGCAGTACTTC CASSFRDRGYEQYF TRBV27 NA TRBJ2-7 TRBD1
TGTGCCAGCAGCGACCCGGGGGATAGGAATGAGCAGTTCTTC CASSDPGDRNEQFF TRBV2 NA TRBJ2-1 NA
TGTGCCATCAGTGACGCGTGGGGCAGGGGTAGTTTGAGGACCGGGGAGCTGTTTTTT CAISDAWGRGSLRTGELFF TRBV10-3 NA TRBJ2-2 NA
TGTGCCAGCAGCGTAGGACCAGCGGGGTCCACAGATACGCAGTATTTT CASSVGPAGSTDTQYF TRBV9 NA TRBJ2-3 TRBD2
TGTGCCAGCAGCGTAGCTGGAGATGGGAACACTGAAGCTTTCTTT CASSVAGDGNTEAFF TRBV9 NA TRBJ1-1 NA
TGCGCCAGCAGCCAAACCCTAGCGGGTGCCCAGGATACGCAGTATTTT CASSQTLAGAQDTQYF TRBV4-1 NA TRBJ2-3 TRBD2
TGTGCCAGCAGGATTGATCAGGGGTGGGGCACAGATACGCAGTATTTT CASRIDQGWGTDTQYF TRBV5-6 NA TRBJ2-3 NA
TGCGCCAGCAGCTTGGGGGGACAGAAACAAGAGACCCAGTACTTC CASSLGGQKQETQYF TRBV5-1 NA TRBJ2-5 TRBD1
TGTGCCAGTAGTATAGGAGCCGATGAAAAACTGTTTTTT CASSIGADEKLFF TRBV19 NA TRBJ1-4 NA
TGTGCCAGTAGTCTTAGCACAGATACGCAGTATTTT CASSLSTDTQYF TRBV19 NA TRBJ2-3 NA
TGTGCCAGCAGCATGGCCGAGGCGCAGTATTTT CASSMAEAQYF TRBV11-2 NA TRBJ2-3 NA
TGTGCCAGCAGCCGACAGGGAGGTGGGCAAGGGCAGTACTTC CASSRQGGGQGQYF TRBV7-2 NA TRBJ2-7 NA
TGTGCCAGCAGTCCCCAGGGCGGGGGCCCCTACGAGCAGTACTTC CASSPQGGGPYEQYF TRBV7-2 NA TRBJ2-7 NA
TGCGCCAGCAGCCCTCAAAAGGGGACAGATACGCAGTATTTT CASSPQKGTDTQYF TRBV5-1 NA TRBJ2-3 NA
TGTGCCAGCAGTGAAGGGTTTGAGCGGGATGGCTACACCTTC CASSEGFERDGYTF TRBV6-1 NA TRBJ1-2 NA
TGTGCCAGCAGACTCGGGGGTGCGAACACTGAAGCTTTCTTT CASRLGGANTEAFF TRBV7-9 NA TRBJ1-1 NA
TGTGCCAGCAGGGAAACTATCAGCTCTGGAAACACCATATATTTT CASRETISSGNTIYF TRBV28 NA TRBJ1-3 NA
TGTGCCAGCATCGCGGGGGGGGAGGGCGGGGAGCTGTTTTTT CASIAGGEGGELFF TRBV2 NA TRBJ2-2 TRBD2
TGTGCCACCAGCAGACTCAGGGGGTTAGCTAACTATGGCTACACCTTC CATSRLRGLANYGYTF TRBV15 NA TRBJ1-2 TRBD1
TGTGCCAGCAGCGAAGATCCTAACACAGATACGCAGTATTTT CASSEDPNTDTQYF TRBV9 few TRBJ2-3 NA
TGTGCCAGCAGTCCCCGCAGGGGGCATCGAGAGACCCAGTACTTC CASSPRRGHRETQYF TRBV6-5 NA TRBJ2-5 TRBD1
TGTGCCAGCTCACCCGGGGGGAACACCGGGGAGCTGTTTTTT CASSPGGNTGELFF TRBV18 once TRBJ2-2 NA
TGCGCCAGCAGTGTTGGGGCTAGCGGCCCCACCGGGGAGCTGTTTTTT CASSVGASGPTGELFF TRBV10-2 NA TRBJ2-2 TRBD2
TGTGCCAGCAGTGAGGGGCAGATATACTACGAGCAGTACTTC CASSEGQIYYEQYF TRBV6-1 once TRBJ2-7 NA
TGTGCCAGCAGCAATATAGCGGGAGGCTACGAGCAGTACTTC CASSNIAGGYEQYF TRBV7-8 few TRBJ2-7 TRBD2
TGTGCCAGTAGTATTAGGATAGCGGCAGATACGCAGTATTTT CASSIRIAADTQYF TRBV19 NA TRBJ2-3 NA
TGTGCCAGCAGTGGACGGGTGAGCTCTGGAAACACCATATATTTT CASSGRVSSGNTIYF TRBV2 NA TRBJ1-3 NA
TGTGCCAGCAGGCAGGGAAGGGAAGACAATGAGCAGTTCTTC CASRQGREDNEQFF TRBV6-1 NA TRBJ2-1 NA
TGTGCCAGCAGTCGGACTAGCGGTTACGAGCAGTACTTC CASSRTSGYEQYF TRBV28 NA TRBJ2-7 TRBD2
TGTGCCAGCAGTTTTCAGTCGTTGGATACGCAGTATTTT CASSFQSLDTQYF TRBV27 few TRBJ2-3 NA
TGCGCCAGCAGCTCGGGTCCGGACAGACAAGAGACCCAGTACTTC CASSSGPDRQETQYF TRBV5-1 NA TRBJ2-5 NA
TGTGCCAGCAGCCTAATGGTATTCCGGGGCTACGAGCAGTACTTC CASSLMVFRGYEQYF TRBV11-2 NA TRBJ2-7 NA